This T cell receptor beta chain was obtained from a study of a mutant IDH1 vaccine in newly diagnosed glioma. Study at large: Treated patients, averaging roughly 44 years, were approximately 60% male and about 38% female. Those enrolled had earlier been treated with radiotherapy, temozolomide, or both, mostly both.

Germline V gene data show CDR1 as SGHRS and CDR2 as YFSETQ. The CDR3 runs 15 residues. The V end lost 0 bases, the J end lost 2 bases, and 12 bases lay between the germline ends. On this clone: Its antigen remains unknown.

Time point defined: baseline, week 1 (first vaccination visit). As for treatment: pre-vaccination baseline after standard-of-care therapy. New WHO grade 3 or 4 IDH1-mutant, ATRX-lost astrocytomas were present in all donors. The table came from immunoSEQ multiplex PCR; TCRdb's copy has only in-frame clones and leaves some out. The sample contains 70,000 or so clones, around 83% of which appear only once. Overall study results and limits: The occurrence of vaccine-induced immune responses was seen in around 95% of patients.

Specimen: peripheral blood mononuclear cells (PBMCs), collected from a glioma patient treated with radiotherapy, temozolomide or both. The origin of this receptor is a woman aged 18-29 years with glioma. Some clones in this sample may be carry-over from other donors' samples. V gene TRBV5-1 combines with J gene TRBJ2-7; D assignment may be TRBD1 or TRBD2 (5 bases each). CDR3 DNA: TGCGCCAGCAGCTTGGGATCAGGGACGACCTACGAGCAGTACTTC. This codes for CASSLGSGTTYEQYF.